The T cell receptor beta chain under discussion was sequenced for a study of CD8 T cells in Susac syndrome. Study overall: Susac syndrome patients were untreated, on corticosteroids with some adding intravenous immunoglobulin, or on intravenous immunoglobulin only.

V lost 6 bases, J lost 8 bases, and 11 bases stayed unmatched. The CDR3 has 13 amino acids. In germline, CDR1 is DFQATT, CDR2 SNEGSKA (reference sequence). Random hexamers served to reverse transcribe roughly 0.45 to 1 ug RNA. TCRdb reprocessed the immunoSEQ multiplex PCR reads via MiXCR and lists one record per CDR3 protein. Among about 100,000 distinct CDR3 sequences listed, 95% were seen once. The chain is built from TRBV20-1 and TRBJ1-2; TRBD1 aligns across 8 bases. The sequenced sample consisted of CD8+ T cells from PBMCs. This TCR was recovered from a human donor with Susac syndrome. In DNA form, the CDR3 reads TGCAGTGCAACTTATCAGGGGGCAGAAGGCTACACCTTC. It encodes CSATYQGAEGYTF.